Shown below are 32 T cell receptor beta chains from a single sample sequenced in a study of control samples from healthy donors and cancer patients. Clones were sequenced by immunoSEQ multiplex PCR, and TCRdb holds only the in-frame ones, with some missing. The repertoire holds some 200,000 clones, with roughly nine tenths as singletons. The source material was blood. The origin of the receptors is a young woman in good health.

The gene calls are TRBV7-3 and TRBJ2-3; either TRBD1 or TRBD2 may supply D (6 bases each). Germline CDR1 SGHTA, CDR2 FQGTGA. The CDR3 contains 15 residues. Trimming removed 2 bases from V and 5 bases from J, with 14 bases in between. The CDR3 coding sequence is TGTGCCAGCAGCTTAGGTGGGGGGCGGAGAGATACGCAGTATTTT. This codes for CASSLGGGRRDTQYF.

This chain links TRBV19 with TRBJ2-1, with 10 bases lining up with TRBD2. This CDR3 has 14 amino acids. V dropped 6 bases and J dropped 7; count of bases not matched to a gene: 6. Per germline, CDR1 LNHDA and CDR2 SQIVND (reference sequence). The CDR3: CASRGLAGANEQFF. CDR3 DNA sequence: TGTGCCAGTAGGGGTCTAGCGGGAGCAAATGAGCAGTTCTTC.

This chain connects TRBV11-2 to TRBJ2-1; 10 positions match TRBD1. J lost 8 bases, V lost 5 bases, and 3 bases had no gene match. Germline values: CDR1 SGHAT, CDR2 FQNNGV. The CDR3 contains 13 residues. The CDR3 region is CASSRDRGDEQFF. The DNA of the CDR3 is TGTGCCAGCAGCCGGGACAGGGGAGATGAGCAGTTCTTC.

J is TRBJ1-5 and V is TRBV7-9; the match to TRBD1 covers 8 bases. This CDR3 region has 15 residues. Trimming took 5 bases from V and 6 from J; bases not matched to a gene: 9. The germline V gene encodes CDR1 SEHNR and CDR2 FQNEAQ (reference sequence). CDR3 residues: CASSPKDREGQPQHF. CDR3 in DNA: TGTGCCAGCAGCCCAAAGGACAGGGAAGGTCAGCCCCAGCATTTT.

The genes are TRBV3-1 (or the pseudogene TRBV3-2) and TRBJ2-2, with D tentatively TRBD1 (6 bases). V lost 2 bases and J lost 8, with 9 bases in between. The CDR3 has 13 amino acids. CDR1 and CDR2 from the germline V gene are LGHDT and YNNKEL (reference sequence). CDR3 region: CASSQQGKGELFF. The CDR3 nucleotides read TGTGCCAGCAGCCAACAGGGGAAGGGGGAGCTGTTTTTT.

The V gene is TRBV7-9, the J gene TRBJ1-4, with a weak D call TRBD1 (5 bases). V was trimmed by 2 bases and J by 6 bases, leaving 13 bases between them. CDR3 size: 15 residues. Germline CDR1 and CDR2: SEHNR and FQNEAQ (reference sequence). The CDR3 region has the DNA TGTGCCAGCAGCTTAATCGGGCGGGGGGATGAAAAACTGTTTTTT. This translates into CASSLIGRGDEKLFF.

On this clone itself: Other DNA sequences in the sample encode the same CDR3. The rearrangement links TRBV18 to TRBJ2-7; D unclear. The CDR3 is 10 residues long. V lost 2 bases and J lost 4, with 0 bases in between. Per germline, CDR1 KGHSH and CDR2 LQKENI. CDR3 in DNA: TGTGCCAGCTCACCATACGAGCAGTACTTC. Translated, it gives CASSPYEQYF.

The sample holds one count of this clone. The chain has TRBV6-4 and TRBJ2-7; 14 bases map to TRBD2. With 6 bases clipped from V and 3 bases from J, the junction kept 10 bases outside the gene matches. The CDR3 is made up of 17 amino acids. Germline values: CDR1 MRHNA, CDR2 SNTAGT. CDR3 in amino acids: CASSSTSGRALFYEQYF. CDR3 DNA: TGTGCCAGCAGCTCGACTAGCGGGAGGGCCTTGTTCTACGAGCAGTACTTC.

The CDR3 region is CASSLQGGMNTEAFF. In DNA form, the CDR3 reads TGTGCCAGCAGTTTACAGGGGGGGATGAACACTGAAGCTTTCTTT. The gene calls are TRBV6-1 and TRBJ1-1; 8 positions match TRBD1. The length of the CDR3 is 15 residues. Germline CDR1 and CDR2: MNHNS and SASEGT. V shed 5 bases and J 0 bases; nucleotides not matched to a gene: 5.

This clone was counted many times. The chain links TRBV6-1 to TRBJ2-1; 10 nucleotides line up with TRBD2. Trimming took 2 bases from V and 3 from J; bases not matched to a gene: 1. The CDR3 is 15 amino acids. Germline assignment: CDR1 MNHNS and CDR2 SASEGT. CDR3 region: CASSELAGDYNEQFF. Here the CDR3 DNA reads TGTGCCAGCAGTGAACTAGCGGGAGACTACAATGAGCAGTTCTTC.

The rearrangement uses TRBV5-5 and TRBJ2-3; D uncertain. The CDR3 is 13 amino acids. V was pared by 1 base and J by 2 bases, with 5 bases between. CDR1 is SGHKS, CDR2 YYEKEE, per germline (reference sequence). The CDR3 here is CASSLTYTDTQYF. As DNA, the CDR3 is TGTGCCAGCAGCTTGACGTACACAGATACGCAGTATTTT. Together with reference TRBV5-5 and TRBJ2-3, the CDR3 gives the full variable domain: DAGVTQSPTHLIKTRGQQVTLRCSPISGHKSVSWYQQVLGQGPQFIFQYYEKEERGRGNFPDRFSARQFPNYSSELNVNALLLGDSALYLCASSLTYTDTQYFGPGTRLTVL.

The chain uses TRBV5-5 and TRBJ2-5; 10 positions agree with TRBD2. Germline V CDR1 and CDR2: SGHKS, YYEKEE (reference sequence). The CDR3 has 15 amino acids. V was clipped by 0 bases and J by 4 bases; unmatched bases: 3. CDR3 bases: TGTGCCAGCAGCTTGGCGCGACTAGCGGGAGAGACCCAGTACTTC. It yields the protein CASSLARLAGETQYF.

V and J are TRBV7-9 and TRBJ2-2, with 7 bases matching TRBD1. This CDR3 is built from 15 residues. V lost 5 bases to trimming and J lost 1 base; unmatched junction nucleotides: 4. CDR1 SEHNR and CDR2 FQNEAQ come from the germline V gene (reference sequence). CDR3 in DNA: TGTGCCAGCAGCCAAAGACAGGGGAACACCGGGGAGCTGTTTTTT. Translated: CASSQRQGNTGELFF.

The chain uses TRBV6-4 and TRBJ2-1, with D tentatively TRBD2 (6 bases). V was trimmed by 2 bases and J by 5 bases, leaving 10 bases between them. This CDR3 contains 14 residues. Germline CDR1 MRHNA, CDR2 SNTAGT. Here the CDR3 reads CASSDGEAHNEQFF. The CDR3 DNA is TGTGCCAGCAGTGACGGGGAGGCCCACAATGAGCAGTTCTTC.

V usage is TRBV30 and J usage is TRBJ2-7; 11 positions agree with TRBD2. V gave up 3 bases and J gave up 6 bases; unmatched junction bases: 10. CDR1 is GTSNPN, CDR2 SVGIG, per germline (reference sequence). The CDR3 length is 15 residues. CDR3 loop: CAWRETGTSGLEQYF. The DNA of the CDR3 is TGTGCCTGGAGAGAGACCGGGACTAGCGGTCTCGAGCAGTACTTC. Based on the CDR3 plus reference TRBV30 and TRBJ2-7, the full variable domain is SQTIHQWPATLVQPVGSPLSLECTVEGTSNPNLYWYRQAAGRGLQLLFYSVGIGQISSEVPQNLSASRPQDRQFILSSKKLLLSDSGFYLCAWRETGTSGLEQYFGPGTRLTVT.

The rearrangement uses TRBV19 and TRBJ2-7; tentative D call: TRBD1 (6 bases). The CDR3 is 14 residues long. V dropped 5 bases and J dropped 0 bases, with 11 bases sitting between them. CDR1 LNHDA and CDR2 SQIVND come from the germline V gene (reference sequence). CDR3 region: CASSRQASSYEQYF. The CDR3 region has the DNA TGTGCCAGTAGTCGACAGGCCAGCTCCTACGAGCAGTACTTC.

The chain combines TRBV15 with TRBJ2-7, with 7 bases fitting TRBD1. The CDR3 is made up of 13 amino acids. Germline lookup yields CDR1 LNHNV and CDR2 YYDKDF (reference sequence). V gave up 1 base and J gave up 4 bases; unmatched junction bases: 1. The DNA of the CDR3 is TGTGCCACCAGCAGAGGGGACAGATACGAGCAGTACTTC. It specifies CATSRGDRYEQYF.

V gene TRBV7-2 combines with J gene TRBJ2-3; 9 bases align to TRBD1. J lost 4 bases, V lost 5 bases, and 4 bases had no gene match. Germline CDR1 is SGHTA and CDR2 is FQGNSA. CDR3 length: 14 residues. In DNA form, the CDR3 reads TGTGCCAGCAGCCCGGGACAGGGCCCAGATACGCAGTATTTT. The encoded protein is CASSPGQGPDTQYF.

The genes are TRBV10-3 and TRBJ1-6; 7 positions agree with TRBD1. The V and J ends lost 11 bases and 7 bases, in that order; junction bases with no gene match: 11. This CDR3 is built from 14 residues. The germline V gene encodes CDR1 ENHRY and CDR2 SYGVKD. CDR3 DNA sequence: TGTGCCTCCCGTGGGACAGCTCTCAATTCACCCCTCCACTTT. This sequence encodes CASRGTALNSPLHF.

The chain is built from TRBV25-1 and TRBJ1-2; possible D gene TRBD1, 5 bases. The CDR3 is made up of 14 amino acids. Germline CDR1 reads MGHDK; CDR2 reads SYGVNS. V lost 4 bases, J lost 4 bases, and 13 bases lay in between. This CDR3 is CASSVHTGTYGYTF. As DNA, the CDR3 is TGTGCCAGCAGTGTACACACAGGAACCTATGGCTACACCTTC.

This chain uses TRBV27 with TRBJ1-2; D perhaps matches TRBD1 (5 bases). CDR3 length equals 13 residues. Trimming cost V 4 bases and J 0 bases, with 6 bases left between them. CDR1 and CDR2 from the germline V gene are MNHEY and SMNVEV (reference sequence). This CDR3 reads CASSWGANYGYTF. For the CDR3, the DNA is TGTGCCAGCAGTTGGGGGGCTAACTATGGCTACACCTTC.

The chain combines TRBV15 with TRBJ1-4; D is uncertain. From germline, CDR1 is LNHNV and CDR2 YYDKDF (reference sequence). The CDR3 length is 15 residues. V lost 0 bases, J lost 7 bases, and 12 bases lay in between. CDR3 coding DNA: TGTGCCACCAGCAGAGATCGCTCTGCCTTTGAAAAACTGTTTTTT. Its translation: CATSRDRSAFEKLFF.

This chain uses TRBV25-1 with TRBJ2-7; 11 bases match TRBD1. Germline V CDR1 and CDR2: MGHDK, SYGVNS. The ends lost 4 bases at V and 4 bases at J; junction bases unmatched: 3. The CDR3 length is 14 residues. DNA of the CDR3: TGTGCCAGCAGTGGGACAGGGGGCATATACGAGCAGTACTTC. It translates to CASSGTGGIYEQYF.

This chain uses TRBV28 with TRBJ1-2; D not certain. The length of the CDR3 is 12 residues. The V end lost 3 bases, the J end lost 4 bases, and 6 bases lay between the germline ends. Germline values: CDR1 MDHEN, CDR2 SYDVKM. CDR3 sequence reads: CASSLRPYGYTF. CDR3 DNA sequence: TGTGCCAGCAGTTTGCGCCCCTATGGCTACACCTTC.

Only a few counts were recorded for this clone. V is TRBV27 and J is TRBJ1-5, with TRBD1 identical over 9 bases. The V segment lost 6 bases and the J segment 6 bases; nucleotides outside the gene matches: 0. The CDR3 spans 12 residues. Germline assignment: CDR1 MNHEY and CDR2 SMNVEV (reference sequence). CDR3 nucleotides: TGTGCCAGCAGGACAGGGGGTCAGCCCCAGCATTTT. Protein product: CASRTGGQPQHF.

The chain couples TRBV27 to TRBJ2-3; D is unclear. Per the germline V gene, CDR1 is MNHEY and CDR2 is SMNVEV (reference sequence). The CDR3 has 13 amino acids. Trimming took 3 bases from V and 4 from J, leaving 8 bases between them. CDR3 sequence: CASSFKGPDTQYF. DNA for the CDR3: TGTGCCAGCAGTTTTAAGGGCCCAGATACGCAGTATTTT.

The CDR3 nucleotides are TGTGCCATCAGTGGTTTAGCGGGAGGCGAGCAGTACTTC. It codes for CAISGLAGGEQYF. The chain links TRBV10-3 to TRBJ2-7, with 10 bases that match TRBD2. The CDR3 extends over 13 amino acids. Germline CDR1 is ENHRY and CDR2 is SYGVKD. The J segment lost 6 bases and the V segment lost 4 bases, leaving 3 bases of the junction unmatched.

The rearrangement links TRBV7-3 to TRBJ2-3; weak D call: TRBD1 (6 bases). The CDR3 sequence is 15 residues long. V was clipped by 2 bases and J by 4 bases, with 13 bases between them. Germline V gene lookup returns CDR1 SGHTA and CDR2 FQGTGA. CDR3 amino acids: CASSLGGTGADTQYF. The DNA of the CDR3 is TGTGCCAGCAGCTTAGGGGGCACGGGCGCAGATACGCAGTATTTT.

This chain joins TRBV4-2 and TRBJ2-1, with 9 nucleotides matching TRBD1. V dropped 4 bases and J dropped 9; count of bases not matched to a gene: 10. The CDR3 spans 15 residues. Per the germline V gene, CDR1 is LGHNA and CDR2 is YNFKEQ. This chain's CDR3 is CASSLPGQGGVEQFF. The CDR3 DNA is TGTGCCAGCAGCCTTCCGGGACAGGGAGGGGTTGAGCAGTTCTTC.

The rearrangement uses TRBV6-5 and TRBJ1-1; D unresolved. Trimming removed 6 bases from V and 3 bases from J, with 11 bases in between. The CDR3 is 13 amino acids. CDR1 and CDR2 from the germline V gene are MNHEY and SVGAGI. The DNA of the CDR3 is TGTGCCAGCAGAAGGGAGGCAGACACTGAAGCTTTCTTT. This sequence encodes CASRREADTEAFF.

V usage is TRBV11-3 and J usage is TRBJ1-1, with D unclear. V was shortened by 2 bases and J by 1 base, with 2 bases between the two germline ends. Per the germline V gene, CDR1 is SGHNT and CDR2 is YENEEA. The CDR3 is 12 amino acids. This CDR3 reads CASSLQNTEAFF. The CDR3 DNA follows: TGTGCCAGCAGCTTACAGAACACTGAAGCTTTCTTT.

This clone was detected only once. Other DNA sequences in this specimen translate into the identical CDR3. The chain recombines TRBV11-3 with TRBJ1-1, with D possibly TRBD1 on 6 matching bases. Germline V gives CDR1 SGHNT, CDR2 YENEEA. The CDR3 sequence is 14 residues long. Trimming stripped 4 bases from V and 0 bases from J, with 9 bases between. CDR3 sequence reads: CASSSGQMNTEAFF. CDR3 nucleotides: TGTGCCAGCAGCTCCGGACAGATGAACACTGAAGCTTTCTTT.